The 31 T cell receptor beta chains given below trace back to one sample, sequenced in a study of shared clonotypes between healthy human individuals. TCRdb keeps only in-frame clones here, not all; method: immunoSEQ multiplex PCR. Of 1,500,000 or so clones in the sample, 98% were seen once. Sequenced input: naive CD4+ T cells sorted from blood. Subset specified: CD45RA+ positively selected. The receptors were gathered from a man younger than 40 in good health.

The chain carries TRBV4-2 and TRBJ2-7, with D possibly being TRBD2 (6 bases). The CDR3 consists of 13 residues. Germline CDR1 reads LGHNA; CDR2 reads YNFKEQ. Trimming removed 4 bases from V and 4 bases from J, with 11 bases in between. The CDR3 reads CASSPPGRYEQYF. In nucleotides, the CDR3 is TGTGCCAGCAGCCCTCCGGGGAGGTACGAGCAGTACTTC.

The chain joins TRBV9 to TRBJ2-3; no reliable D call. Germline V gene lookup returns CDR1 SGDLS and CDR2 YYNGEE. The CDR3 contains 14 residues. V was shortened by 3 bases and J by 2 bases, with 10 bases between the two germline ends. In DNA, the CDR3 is TGTGCCAGCAGCGCCCTCGGGTCCACAGATACGCAGTATTTT. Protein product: CASSALGSTDTQYF.

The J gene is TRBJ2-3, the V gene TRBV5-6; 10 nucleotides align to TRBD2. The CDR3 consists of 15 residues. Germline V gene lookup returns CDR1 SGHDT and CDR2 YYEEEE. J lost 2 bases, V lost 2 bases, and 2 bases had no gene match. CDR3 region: CASSLGTSDTDTQYF. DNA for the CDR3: TGTGCCAGCAGCTTAGGGACTAGCGACACAGATACGCAGTATTTT.

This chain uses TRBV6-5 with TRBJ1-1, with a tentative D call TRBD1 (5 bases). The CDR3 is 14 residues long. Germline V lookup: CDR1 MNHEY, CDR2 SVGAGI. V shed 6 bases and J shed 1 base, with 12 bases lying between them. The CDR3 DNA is TGTGCCAGCAGAAATCGGGGCCCGAACACTGAAGCTTTCTTT. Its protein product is CASRNRGPNTEAFF.

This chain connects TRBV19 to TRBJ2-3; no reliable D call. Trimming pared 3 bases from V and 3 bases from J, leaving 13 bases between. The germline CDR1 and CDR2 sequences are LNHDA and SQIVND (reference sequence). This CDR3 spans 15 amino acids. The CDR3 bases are TGTGCCAGTAGTATCGGCCAAGGCGGTACAGATACGCAGTATTTT. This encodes CASSIGQGGTDTQYF. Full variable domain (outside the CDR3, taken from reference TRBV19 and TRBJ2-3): DGGITQSPKYLFRKEGQNVTLSCEQNLNHDAMYWYRQDPGQGLRLIYYSQIVNDFQKGDIAEGYSVSREKKESFPLTVTSAQKNPTAFYLCASSIGQGGTDTQYFGPGTRLTVL.

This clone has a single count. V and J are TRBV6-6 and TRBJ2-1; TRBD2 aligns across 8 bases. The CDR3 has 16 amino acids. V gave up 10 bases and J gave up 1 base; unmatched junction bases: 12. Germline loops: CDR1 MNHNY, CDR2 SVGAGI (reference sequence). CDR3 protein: CAISGNPSRSYNEQFF. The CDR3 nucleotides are TGTGCCATTAGCGGGAACCCGAGTCGGTCCTACAATGAGCAGTTCTTC.

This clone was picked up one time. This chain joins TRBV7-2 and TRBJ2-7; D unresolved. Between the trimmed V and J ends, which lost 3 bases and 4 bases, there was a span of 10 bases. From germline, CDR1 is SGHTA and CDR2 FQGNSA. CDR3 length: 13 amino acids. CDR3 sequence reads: CASSFVVTYEQYF. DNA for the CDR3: TGTGCCAGCAGCTTCGTAGTAACATACGAGCAGTACTTC.

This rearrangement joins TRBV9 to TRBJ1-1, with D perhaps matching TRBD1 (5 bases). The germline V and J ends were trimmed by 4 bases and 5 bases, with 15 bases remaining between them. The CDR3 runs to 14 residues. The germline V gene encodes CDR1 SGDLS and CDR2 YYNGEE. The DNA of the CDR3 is TGTGCCAGCAGCTCCGCCGGGACGGATACTGAAGCTTTCTTT. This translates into CASSSAGTDTEAFF.

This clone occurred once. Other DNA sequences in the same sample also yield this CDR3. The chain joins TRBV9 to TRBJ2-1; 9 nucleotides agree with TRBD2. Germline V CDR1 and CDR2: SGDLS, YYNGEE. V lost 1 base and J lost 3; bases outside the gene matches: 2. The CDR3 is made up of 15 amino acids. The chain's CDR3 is CASSVRSGSYNEQFF. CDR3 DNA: TGTGCCAGCAGCGTACGTAGCGGGAGCTACAATGAGCAGTTCTTC.

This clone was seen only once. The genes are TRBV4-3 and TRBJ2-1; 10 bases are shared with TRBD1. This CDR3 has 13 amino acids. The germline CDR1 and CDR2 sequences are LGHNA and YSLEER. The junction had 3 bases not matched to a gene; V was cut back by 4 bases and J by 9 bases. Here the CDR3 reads CASSRDRGPEQFF. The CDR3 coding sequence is TGCGCCAGCAGCCGGGACAGGGGCCCTGAGCAGTTCTTC.

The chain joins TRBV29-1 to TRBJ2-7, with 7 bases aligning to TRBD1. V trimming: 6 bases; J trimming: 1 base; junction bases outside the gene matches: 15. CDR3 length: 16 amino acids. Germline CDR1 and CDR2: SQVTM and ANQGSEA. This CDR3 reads CSVRKTAGGSSYEQYF. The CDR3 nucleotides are TGCAGCGTAAGAAAGACCGCAGGGGGATCTTCCTACGAGCAGTACTTC.

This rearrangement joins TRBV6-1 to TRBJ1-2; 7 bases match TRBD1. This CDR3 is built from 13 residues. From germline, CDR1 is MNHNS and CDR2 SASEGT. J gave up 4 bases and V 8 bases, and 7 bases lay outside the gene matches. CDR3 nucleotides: TGTGCCAGCGGCCGGGACAGTGCCTATGGCTACACCTTC. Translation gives CASGRDSAYGYTF.

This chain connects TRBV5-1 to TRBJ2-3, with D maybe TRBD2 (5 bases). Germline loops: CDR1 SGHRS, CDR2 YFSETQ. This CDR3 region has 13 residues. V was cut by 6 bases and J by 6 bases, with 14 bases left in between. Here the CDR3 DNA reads TGCGCCAGCACCCGGGATCTAGACGATACGCAGTATTTT. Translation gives CASTRDLDDTQYF.

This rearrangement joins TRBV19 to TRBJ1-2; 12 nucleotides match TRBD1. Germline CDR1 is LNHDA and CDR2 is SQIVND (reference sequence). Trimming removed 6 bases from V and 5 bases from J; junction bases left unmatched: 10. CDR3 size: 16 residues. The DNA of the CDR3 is TGTGCCAGTAGCGTCGGGACAGGGGGCTTTTATTATGGCTACACCTTC. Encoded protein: CASSVGTGGFYYGYTF. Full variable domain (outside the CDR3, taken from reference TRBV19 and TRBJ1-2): DGGITQSPKYLFRKEGQNVTLSCEQNLNHDAMYWYRQDPGQGLRLIYYSQIVNDFQKGDIAEGYSVSREKKESFPLTVTSAQKNPTAFYLCASSVGTGGFYYGYTFGSGTRLTVV.

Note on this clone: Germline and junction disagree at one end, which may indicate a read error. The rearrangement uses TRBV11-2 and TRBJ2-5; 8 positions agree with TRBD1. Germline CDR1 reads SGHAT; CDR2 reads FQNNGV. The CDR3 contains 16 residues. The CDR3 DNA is TGTGCCAGCAGCTTTCCCGGGACAGGCGTTCAAGAGGCCCAGTACTTC. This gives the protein CASSFPGTGVQEAQYF.

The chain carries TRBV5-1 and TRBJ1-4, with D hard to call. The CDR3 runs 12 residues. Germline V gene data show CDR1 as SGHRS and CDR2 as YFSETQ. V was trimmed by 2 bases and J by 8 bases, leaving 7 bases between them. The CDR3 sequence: CASSFGSEKLFF. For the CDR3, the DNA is TGCGCCAGCAGCTTCGGCAGCGAAAAACTGTTTTTT.

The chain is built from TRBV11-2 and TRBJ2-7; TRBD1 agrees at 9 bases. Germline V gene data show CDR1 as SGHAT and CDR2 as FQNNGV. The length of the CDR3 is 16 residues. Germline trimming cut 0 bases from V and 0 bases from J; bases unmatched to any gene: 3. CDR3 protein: CASSLDRDRVSYEQYF. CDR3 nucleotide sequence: TGTGCCAGCAGCTTAGACCGGGACAGGGTCTCCTACGAGCAGTACTTC.

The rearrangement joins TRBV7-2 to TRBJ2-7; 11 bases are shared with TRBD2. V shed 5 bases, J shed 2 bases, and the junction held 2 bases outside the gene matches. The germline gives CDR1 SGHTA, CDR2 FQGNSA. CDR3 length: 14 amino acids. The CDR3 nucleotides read TGTGCCAGCAGCACACTAGCGGGGGCCTACGAGCAGTACTTC. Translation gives CASSTLAGAYEQYF.

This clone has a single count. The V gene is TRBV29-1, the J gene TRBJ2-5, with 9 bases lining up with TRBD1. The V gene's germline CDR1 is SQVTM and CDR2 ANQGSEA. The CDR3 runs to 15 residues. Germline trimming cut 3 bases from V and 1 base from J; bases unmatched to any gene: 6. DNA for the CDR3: TGCAGCGTTGATGTGGGGACAGGGCTCCAAGAGACCCAGTACTTC. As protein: CSVDVGTGLQETQYF.

The CDR3 bases are TGTGCCAGCAGCCCCCGGGGAGCGGGAGGAAGGACCGGGGAGCTGTTTTTT. Protein: CASSPRGAGGRTGELFF. This rearrangement joins TRBV9 to TRBJ2-2; 9 bases map to TRBD2. This CDR3 spans 17 amino acids. Per the germline V gene, CDR1 is SGDLS and CDR2 is YYNGEE. Losses at the gene ends were 4 bases for V and 5 bases for J; bases not matched to a gene: 12.

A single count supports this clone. Here the CDR3 DNA reads TGTGCCAGCAGCGCCCGGGATCCCCTAGCGGGGGTCTACAATGAGCAGTTCTTC. Protein: CASSARDPLAGVYNEQFF. J is TRBJ2-1 and V is TRBV9; 10 nucleotides match TRBD2. The CDR3 runs to 18 residues. CDR1 is SGDLS and CDR2 is YYNGEE in the germline V gene. With V trimmed by 3 bases and J by 3 bases, 12 bases remained unmatched. The full variable domain, its missing parts supplied by reference TRBV9 and TRBJ2-1, is DSGVTQTPKHLITATGQRVTLRCSPRSGDLSVYWYQQSLDQGLQFLIQYYNGEERAKGNILERFSAQQFPDLHSELNLSSLELGDSALYFCASSARDPLAGVYNEQFFGPGTRLTVL.

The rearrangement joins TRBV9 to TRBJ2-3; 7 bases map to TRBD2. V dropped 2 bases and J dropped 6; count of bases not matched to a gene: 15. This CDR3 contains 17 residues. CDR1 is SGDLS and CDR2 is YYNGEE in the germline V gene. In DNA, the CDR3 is TGTGCCAGCAGCGTCCCCGAGATAGGACTAGAGGCGGATACGCAGTATTTT. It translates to CASSVPEIGLEADTQYF.

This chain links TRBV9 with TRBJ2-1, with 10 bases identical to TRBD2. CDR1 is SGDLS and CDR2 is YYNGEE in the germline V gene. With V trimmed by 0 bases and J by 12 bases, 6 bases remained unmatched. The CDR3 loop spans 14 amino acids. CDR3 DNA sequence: TGTGCCAGCAGCGTAGATCCTAGCGGGAGTGTGCAGTTCTTC. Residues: CASSVDPSGSVQFF.

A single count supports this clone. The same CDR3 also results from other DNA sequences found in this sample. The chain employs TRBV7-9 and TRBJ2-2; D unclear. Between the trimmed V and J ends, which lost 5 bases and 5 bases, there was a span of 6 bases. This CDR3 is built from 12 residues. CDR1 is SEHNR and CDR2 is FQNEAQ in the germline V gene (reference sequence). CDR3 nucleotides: TGTGCCAGCAGCCCACAGACCGGGGAGCTGTTTTTT. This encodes CASSPQTGELFF. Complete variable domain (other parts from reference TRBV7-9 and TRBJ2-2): DTGVSQNPRHKITKRGQNVTFRCDPISEHNRLYWYRQTLGQGPEFLTYFQNEAQLEKSRLLSDRFSAERPKGSFSTLEIQRTEQGDSAMYLCASSPQTGELFFGEGSRLTVL.

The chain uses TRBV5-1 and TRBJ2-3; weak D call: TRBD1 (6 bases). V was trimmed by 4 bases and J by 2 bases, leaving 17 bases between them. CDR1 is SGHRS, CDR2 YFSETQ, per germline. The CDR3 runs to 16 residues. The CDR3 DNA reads TGCGCCAGCAGCCCACCCAGGGGAGTTGTCACAGATACGCAGTATTTT. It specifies CASSPPRGVVTDTQYF. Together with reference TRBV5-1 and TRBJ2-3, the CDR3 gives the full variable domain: KAGVTQTPRYLIKTRGQQVTLSCSPISGHRSVSWYQQTPGQGLQFLFEYFSETQRNKGNFPGRFSGRQFSNSRSEMNVSTLELGDSALYLCASSPPRGVVTDTQYFGPGTRLTVL.

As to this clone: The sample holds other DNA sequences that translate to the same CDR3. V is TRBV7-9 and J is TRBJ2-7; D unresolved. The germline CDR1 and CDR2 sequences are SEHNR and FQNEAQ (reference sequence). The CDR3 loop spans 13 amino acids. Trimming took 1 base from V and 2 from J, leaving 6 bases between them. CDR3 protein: CASSLDPTYEQYF. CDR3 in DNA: TGTGCCAGCAGCTTAGACCCGACCTACGAGCAGTACTTC.

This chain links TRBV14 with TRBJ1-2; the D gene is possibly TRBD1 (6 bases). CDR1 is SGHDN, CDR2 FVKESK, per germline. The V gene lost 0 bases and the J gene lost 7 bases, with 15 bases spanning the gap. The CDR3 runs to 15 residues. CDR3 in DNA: TGTGCCAGCAGCCAAGAAGTACAGGGAGGATTTGGCTACACCTTC. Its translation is CASSQEVQGGFGYTF.

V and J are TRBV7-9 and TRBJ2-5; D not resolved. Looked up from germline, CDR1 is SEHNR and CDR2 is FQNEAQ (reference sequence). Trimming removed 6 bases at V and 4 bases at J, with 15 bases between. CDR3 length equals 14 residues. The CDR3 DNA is TGTGCCAGCAGTTTCGCTACTGGGCCAGAGACCCAGTACTTC. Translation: CASSFATGPETQYF.

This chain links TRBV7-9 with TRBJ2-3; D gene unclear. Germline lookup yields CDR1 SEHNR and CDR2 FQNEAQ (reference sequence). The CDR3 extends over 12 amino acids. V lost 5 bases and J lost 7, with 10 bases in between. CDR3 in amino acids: CASSPGVNTQYF. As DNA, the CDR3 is TGTGCCAGCAGCCCTGGGGTTAATACGCAGTATTTT.

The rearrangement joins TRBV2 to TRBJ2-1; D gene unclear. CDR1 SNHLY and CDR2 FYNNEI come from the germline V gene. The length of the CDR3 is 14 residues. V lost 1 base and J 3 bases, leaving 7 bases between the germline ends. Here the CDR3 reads CASSEETIYNEQFF. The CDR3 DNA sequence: TGTGCCAGCAGTGAAGAGACCATCTACAATGAGCAGTTCTTC.

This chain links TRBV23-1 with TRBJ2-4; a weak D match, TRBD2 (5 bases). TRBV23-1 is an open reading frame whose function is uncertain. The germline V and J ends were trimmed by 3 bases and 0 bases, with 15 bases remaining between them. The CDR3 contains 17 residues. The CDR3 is CASSQNGERLAKNIQYF. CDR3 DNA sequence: TGCGCCAGCAGTCAGAATGGTGAGCGGCTAGCCAAAAACATTCAGTACTTC.